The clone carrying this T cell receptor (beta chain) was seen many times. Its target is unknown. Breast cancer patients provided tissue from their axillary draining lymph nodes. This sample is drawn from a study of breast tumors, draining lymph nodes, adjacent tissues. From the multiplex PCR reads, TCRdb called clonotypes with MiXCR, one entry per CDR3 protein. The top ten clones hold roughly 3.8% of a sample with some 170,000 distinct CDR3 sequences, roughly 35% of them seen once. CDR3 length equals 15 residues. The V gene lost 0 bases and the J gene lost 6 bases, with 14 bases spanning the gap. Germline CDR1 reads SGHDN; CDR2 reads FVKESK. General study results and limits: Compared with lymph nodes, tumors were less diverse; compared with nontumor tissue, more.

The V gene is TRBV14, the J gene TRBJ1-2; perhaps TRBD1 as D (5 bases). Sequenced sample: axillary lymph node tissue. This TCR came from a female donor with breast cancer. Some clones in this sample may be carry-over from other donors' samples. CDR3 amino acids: CASSQEFTRGHGYTF. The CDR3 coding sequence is TGTGCCAGCAGCCAAGAGTTCACACGGGGCCATGGCTACACCTTC.